This T cell receptor (beta chain) derives from a study of cytomegalovirus exposure and HLA in healthy donors. Across the whole study: Genotyping of 300 to 450 donors showed that about 79% belonged to the Caucasian-associated ancestry cluster. Study-level findings and limits: One later analysis reportedly identified an Asian-associated ancestry cluster that showed fewer N-insertions than the roughly 620-donor mean.

Of note for this clone: What it binds is unknown.

There are 13 residues in the CDR3. Germline V gene sequence: CDR1 SGHTA, CDR2 FQGTGA. V gave up 2 bases and J gave up 6 bases, with 5 bases separating them. The primer mix had 60 Vbeta and 13 Jbeta primers. Clones were sequenced by immunoSEQ multiplex PCR, and TCRdb holds only the in-frame ones, with some missing. The sample yields 50,000 to 65,000 clones, less than 75% seen once. The rearrangement links TRBV7-3 to TRBJ1-6, with no clear D. Sequencing was carried out using PBMCs. This sequence was found in a woman aged 50 to 60 in good health and CMV-seropositive. CDR3 loop: CASSLGSNSPLHF. DNA of the CDR3: TGTGCCAGCAGCTTAGGCAGTAATTCACCCCTCCACTTT.